The following is a TCR beta chain sequence with its context. The sample belongs to a study of T cells in tumors after PD-1 blockade. The data were produced by immunoSEQ multiplex PCR, yet TCRdb's version contains in-frame clones alone and is incomplete. The top ten clones hold approximately 4.1% of a sample with roughly 48,000 clones, 81% of them seen once. CDR3 length: 15 residues. Germline V gives CDR1 MNHEY, CDR2 SMNVEV (reference sequence). The V gene end was trimmed by 6 bases and the J gene end by 5 bases; junction bases not matched to a gene: 12. Sequenced here: PBMCs, sampled before anti-PD-1 treatment. This TCR was sampled from a human donor with basal cell carcinoma. The rearrangement uses TRBV27 and TRBJ2-7; 8 nucleotides align to TRBD2. Written as DNA, the CDR3 is TGTGCCAGCAGGGCGACTAGCGTGGGTAGGCACGAGCAGTACTTC. Encoded protein: CASRATSVGRHEQYF.